The TCR beta chain under discussion was sequenced for a study of blood T cell repertoires in COVID-19. Study-wide context: The study drew acute and convalescent COVID-19 samples from the United States, Italy and Spain. The cDNA or gDNA used as material had been derived from T cells, B-cell-depleted T cells, or PBMCs.

With 5 bases clipped from V and 7 bases from J, the junction kept 11 bases outside the gene matches. This CDR3 region has 14 residues. From germline, CDR1 is SGHTA and CDR2 FQGNSA. Here immunoSEQ multiplex PCR was the method, and the copy in TCRdb shows in-frame clones only, minus some. The sample consists of roughly 360,000 clones, around four fifths of them appearing once. Enrolled through a virtual design, the participants were between roughly 18 and 90 years of age and came from under 25 US areas. Two negative PCRs, clearance, or symptom resolution had been documented for recovered Cohort 3 donors.

The sample consisted of PBMCs or T cells enriched from blood (not recorded which). The source of this sequence is a woman between 45 and 65 years old who had recovered from COVID-19. The genes are TRBV7-2 and TRBJ2-7; 7 bases line up with TRBD1. Written as DNA, the CDR3 is TGTGCCAGCAGCACCGACAGGGTTGTCGGTGAGCAGTACTTC. Translating gives CASSTDRVVGEQYF.